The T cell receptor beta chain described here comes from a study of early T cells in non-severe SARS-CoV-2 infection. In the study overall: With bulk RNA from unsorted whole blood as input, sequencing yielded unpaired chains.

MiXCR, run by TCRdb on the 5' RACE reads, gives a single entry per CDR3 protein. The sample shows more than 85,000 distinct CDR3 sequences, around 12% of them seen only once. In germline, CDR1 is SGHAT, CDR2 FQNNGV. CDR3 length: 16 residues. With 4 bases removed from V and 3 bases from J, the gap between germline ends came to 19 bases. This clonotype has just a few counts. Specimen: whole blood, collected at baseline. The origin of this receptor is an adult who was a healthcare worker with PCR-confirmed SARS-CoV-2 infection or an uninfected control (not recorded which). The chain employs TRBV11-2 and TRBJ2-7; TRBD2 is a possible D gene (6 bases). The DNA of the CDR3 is TGTGCCAGCAGCTCCTACCCCACGGGACTCAACTACGAGCAGTACTTC. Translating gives CASSSYPTGLNYEQYF.